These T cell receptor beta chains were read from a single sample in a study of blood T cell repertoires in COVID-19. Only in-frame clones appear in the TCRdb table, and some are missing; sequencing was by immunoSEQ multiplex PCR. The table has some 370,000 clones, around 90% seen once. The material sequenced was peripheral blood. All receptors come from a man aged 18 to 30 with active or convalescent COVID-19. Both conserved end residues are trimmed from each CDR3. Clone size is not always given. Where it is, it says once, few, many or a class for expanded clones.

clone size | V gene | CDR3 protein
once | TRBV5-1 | ASSLRGSGRSKETQY
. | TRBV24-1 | ATSDLRPGQYNEQF
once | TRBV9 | ASSPEAGAGGTDTQY
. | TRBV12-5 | ASGLVPDRRLGAFYGYT
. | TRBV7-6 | ASSSHLRGGSYEQY
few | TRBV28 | ASRYSGKTGELF
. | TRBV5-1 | ASSFSRESLGYEQY
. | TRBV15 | ATSILQGASGELF
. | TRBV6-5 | ASSYSWAGYGYT
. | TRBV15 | ATSRGLAGGPAGELF
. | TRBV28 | ASKTGAINQPQH
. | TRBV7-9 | ASSLGQGALYEQY
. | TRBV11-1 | ASSLGPGSYGNEQF
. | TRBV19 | ASLSDRKIGNTEAF
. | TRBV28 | ASSPTAGTQYSGNTIY
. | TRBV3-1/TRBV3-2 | ASSQDGAYEQY
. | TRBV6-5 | ASRQGANTEAF
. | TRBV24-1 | ATSSRNEETQY
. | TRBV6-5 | ASGGGGSSYEQY
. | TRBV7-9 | ASSLGGRNQPQH
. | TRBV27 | ASTQGVNQPQH
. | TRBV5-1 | ASSLVAGSNSPLH
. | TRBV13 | ASSWGSGANVLT
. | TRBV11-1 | ASSFNDRGIHEQY
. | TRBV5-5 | ASSFRQGYNEQF
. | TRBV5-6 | ASSLFAVAYEQY
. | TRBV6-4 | ASSVLAGASETQY
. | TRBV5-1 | ASSLLARQGPGDYGYT
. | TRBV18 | ASSLVGGNTEAF
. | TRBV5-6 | ASSLFPSGVQETQY
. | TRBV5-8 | ASSFRGSNQPQH
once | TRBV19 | ASRTGEQPQH
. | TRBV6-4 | ASSDSIAGGSGANVLT
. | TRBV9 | ASSVQGVDYGYT
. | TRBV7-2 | ASSLLGQSNQPQH
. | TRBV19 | ASGPGMSNTGELF
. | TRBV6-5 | ATRVGQTDTQY
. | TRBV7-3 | ASSSGAGGVTGELF
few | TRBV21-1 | ASSKDDRELIYEQY
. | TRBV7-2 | ASSLGSPGPETQY
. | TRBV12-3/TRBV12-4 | ASSFGTFYGYT
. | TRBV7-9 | ASSLLDRGGYEQF
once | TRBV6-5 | ASSLGTAGEAF
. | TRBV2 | ASSRGGGTEAF
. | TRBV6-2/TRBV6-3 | ASSYSPREGYGYT